Listed here are 21 T cell receptor beta chains from one sample, sequenced in a study of shared clonotypes between healthy human individuals. Repertoires were generated with immunoSEQ multiplex PCR, while TCRdb's copy carries only in-frame clones and drops some. The table has some 2 million clones, about 95% seen once. CD8 cells classed as naive were CD45RO-negative and positively selected for CCR7, excluding terminally differentiated effector memory CD45RA+ cells. The sample consisted of naive CD8+ T cells sorted from blood. These receptors were taken from a young man in good health.

The V and J genes are TRBV14 and TRBJ1-1; D possibly corresponds to TRBD1 (5 bases). This CDR3 has 14 amino acids. Germline CDR1 SGHDN, CDR2 FVKESK. V gave up 4 bases and J gave up 8 bases, with 17 bases separating them. CDR3 residues: CASSPVELGAEAFF. DNA for the CDR3: TGTGCCAGCAGCCCAGTGGAGTTAGGGGCCGAAGCTTTCTTT. The full variable domain, in which reference TRBV14 and TRBJ1-1 provide the parts outside the CDR3, is EAGVTQFPSHSVIEKGQTVTLRCDPISGHDNLYWYRRVMGKEIKFLLHFVKESKQDESGMPNNRFLAERTGGTYSTLKVQPAELEDSGVYFCASSPVELGAEAFFGQGTRLTVV.

The chain couples TRBV6-5 to TRBJ2-7; D possibly corresponds to TRBD1 (6 bases). The germline gives CDR1 MNHEY, CDR2 SVGAGI. V dropped 6 bases and J dropped 3 bases, with 15 bases sitting between them. There are 14 residues in the CDR3. This CDR3 reads CASRPQGQDYEQYF. The CDR3 region has the DNA TGTGCCAGCAGACCACAGGGACAAGACTACGAGCAGTACTTC.

In this sample, this clone turned up once. The chain is built from TRBV4-3 and TRBJ2-3; the D gene is possibly TRBD1 (7 bases). Germline V gene data show CDR1 as LGHNA and CDR2 as YSLEER. This CDR3 is built from 14 residues. V shed 0 bases and J shed 4 bases, with 8 bases lying between them. CDR3 sequence (DNA): TGCGCCAGCAGCCAAGACAGGGGGGCAGATACGCAGTATTTT. Its protein is CASSQDRGADTQYF.

The CDR3 loop is CASNQQGYNEQFF. CDR3 coding DNA: TGTGCCAGCAACCAACAGGGCTACAATGAGCAGTTCTTC. The rearrangement joins TRBV27 to TRBJ2-1; TRBD1 might be the D (6 bases). The germline V gene encodes CDR1 MNHEY and CDR2 SMNVEV (reference sequence). The CDR3 totals 13 residues. V shed 7 bases and J shed 3 bases, with 10 bases lying between them.

The chain uses TRBV5-6 and TRBJ1-3, with 7 bases fitting TRBD1. Germline loops: CDR1 SGHDT, CDR2 YYEEEE. With 4 bases clipped from V and 2 bases from J, the junction kept 0 bases outside the gene matches. This CDR3 is 13 amino acids long. The DNA for the CDR3 is TGTGCCAGCAGCCAGGGGGCTGGAAACACCATATATTTT. This codes for CASSQGAGNTIYF.

This clone has just one count. The chain combines TRBV27 with TRBJ1-1; the D gene is possibly TRBD1 (5 bases). V was cut by 8 bases and J by 1 base, with 20 bases left in between. This CDR3 spans 16 amino acids. Germline CDR1 and CDR2: MNHEY and SMNVEV (reference sequence). CDR3 in amino acids: CASAGEKGARNTEAFF. The DNA for the CDR3 is TGTGCCAGCGCCGGAGAAAAAGGGGCGCGGAACACTGAAGCTTTCTTT.

The chain has TRBV27 and TRBJ2-1, with a weak D call TRBD1 (5 bases). Germline-derived CDR1 and CDR2 are MNHEY and SMNVEV (reference sequence). Trimming removed 2 bases at V and 8 bases at J, with 10 bases between. The CDR3 runs to 13 residues. CDR3 DNA: TGTGCCAGCAGTTTAACCCCAGGGTATGAGCAGTTCTTC. Translated, it gives CASSLTPGYEQFF.

The CDR3 loop is CASSEEHRGGNQPQHF. For the CDR3, the DNA is TGTGCCAGCAGTGAAGAGCACAGGGGGGGCAATCAGCCCCAGCATTTT. The rearrangement joins TRBV6-1 to TRBJ1-5, with 8 bases lining up with TRBD1. V dropped 1 base and J dropped 2; count of bases not matched to a gene: 4. Germline V CDR1 and CDR2: MNHNS, SASEGT. The CDR3 covers 16 residues.

DNA of the CDR3: TGTGCCAGCAGCGTAGCGCTAGCGGGGGATCGCACCGGGGAGCTGTTTTTT. Translation: CASSVALAGDRTGELFF. The chain recombines TRBV9 with TRBJ2-2; 10 nucleotides line up with TRBD2. Germline assignment: CDR1 SGDLS and CDR2 YYNGEE. This CDR3 spans 17 amino acids. Trimming removed 0 bases from V and 4 bases from J; junction bases left unmatched: 6.

This chain joins TRBV7-9 and TRBJ1-1; possible D gene TRBD1, 5 bases. The length of the CDR3 is 15 residues. V dropped 3 bases and J dropped 4 bases, with 15 bases sitting between them. Germline assignment: CDR1 SEHNR and CDR2 FQNEAQ (reference sequence). The CDR3 sequence is CASSFAAGGGTEAFF. DNA for the CDR3: TGTGCCAGCAGCTTCGCGGCTGGGGGGGGCACTGAAGCTTTCTTT.

This rearrangement joins TRBV15 to TRBJ1-2, with a possible D match to TRBD1 (6 bases). Germline CDR1 LNHNV, CDR2 YYDKDF (reference sequence). Trimming cost V 1 base and J 4 bases, with 13 bases left between them. The CDR3 contains 15 residues. This CDR3 is CATSRGETGSYGYTF. The CDR3 DNA follows: TGTGCCACCAGCAGAGGTGAAACAGGGAGCTATGGCTACACCTTC. The complete variable domain, with remaining parts taken from reference TRBV15 and TRBJ1-2, reads DAMVIQNPRYQVTQFGKPVTLSCSQTLNHNVMYWYQQKSSQAPKLLFHYYDKDFNNEADTPDNFQSRRPNTSFCFLDIRSPGLGDTAMYLCATSRGETGSYGYTFGSGTRLTVV.

The CDR3 protein is CASSQVGFSGNTIYF. The CDR3 bases are TGCGCCAGCAGCCAAGTAGGGTTCTCTGGAAACACCATATATTTT. The chain joins TRBV4-1 to TRBJ1-3; D gene ambiguous. V lost 1 base, J lost 0 bases, and 7 bases lay in between. The CDR3 loop spans 15 amino acids. Germline values: CDR1 MGHRA, CDR2 YSYEKL.

The V gene is TRBV27, the J gene TRBJ2-2, with D possibly TRBD1 on 5 matching bases. Germline-derived CDR1 and CDR2 are MNHEY and SMNVEV (reference sequence). Trimming pared 3 bases from V and 4 bases from J, leaving 12 bases between. This CDR3 contains 15 residues. DNA of the CDR3: TGTGCCAGCAGTTTGGGGCAGGGAATCACCGGGGAGCTGTTTTTT. Translated, it gives CASSLGQGITGELFF.

This sequence joins TRBV11-2 and TRBJ1-5, with D possibly TRBD1 on 5 matching bases. CDR1 and CDR2 (germline): SGHAT, FQNNGV. CDR3 length equals 13 residues. The V and J ends lost 4 bases and 7 bases respectively, with 11 bases between them. The CDR3 DNA follows: TGTGCCAGCAGCTGGGGGGAGGGACAGCCCCAGCATTTT. Its protein product is CASSWGEGQPQHF. The variable domain in full, with the rest retrieved from reference TRBV11-2 and TRBJ1-5, is EAGVAQSPRYKIIEKRQSVAFWCNPISGHATLYWYQQILGQGPKLLIQFQNNGVVDDSQLPKDRFSAERLKGVDSTLKIQPAKLEDSAVYLCASSWGEGQPQHFGDGTRLSIL.

V is TRBV10-3 and J is TRBJ2-1; D perhaps matches TRBD1 (5 bases). CDR1 and CDR2 from the germline V gene are ENHRY and SYGVKD. The ends were cut back, 6 bases at V and 0 bases at J, with 9 bases in the middle. The length of the CDR3 is 14 residues. The CDR3, as DNA: TGTGCCATCAGAGACAGCAGCTCCTACAATGAGCAGTTCTTC. It translates to CAIRDSSSYNEQFF.

The sample holds one count of this clone. It is unclear where the CDR3 begins or ends on the DNA, so no DNA is shown, and the CDR3 is as TCRdb lists it. V and J are TRBV27 and TRBJ2-7; TRBD2 was called by the table and not checked on the DNA. The CDR3 sequence runs 16 residues, both termini included. Per the germline V gene, CDR1 is MNHEY and CDR2 is SMNVEV (reference sequence). The CDR3 region is CASSSSAGTLSYEQYF.

The chain employs TRBV10-2 and TRBJ2-2, with D uncertain. V lost 0 bases and J lost 2, with 7 bases in between. The CDR3 has 15 residues. The germline CDR1 and CDR2 sequences are WSHSY and SAAADI. The CDR3 nucleotides read TGCGCCAGCAGTGAGTCGGCAGTAAACACCGGGGAGCTGTTTTTT. Protein sequence: CASSESAVNTGELFF.

For this clone: Other DNA sequences in the sample encode the same CDR3. This rearrangement joins TRBV4-1 to TRBJ2-7; TRBD1 might be the D (6 bases). Germline values: CDR1 MGHRA, CDR2 YSYEKL. The CDR3 extends over 14 amino acids. Between the trimmed V and J ends, which lost 1 base and 3 bases, there was a span of 10 bases. CDR3 in DNA: TGCGCCAGCAGCCAAGTCCAGGGGAACTACGAGCAGTACTTC. This gives the protein CASSQVQGNYEQYF.

The chain links TRBV7-9 to TRBJ2-7; a possible D gene is TRBD1 (6 bases). The CDR3 loop spans 15 amino acids. Deletions cut 4 bases from V and 0 bases from J, with 13 bases between. From germline, CDR1 is SEHNR and CDR2 FQNEAQ (reference sequence). CDR3 in DNA: TGTGCCAGCAGCTCGGCTGACAGGAACTCCTACGAGCAGTACTTC. Translation gives CASSSADRNSYEQYF.

This clone has just one count. The chain recombines TRBV27 with TRBJ2-7, with 8 positions matching TRBD2. Germline values: CDR1 MNHEY, CDR2 SMNVEV (reference sequence). Trimming cost V 3 bases and J 3 bases; bases outside gene matches: 7. CDR3 size: 15 residues. The DNA for the CDR3 is TGTGCCAGCAGTTTGACTAGCGCACCAAACTACGAGCAGTACTTC. It codes for CASSLTSAPNYEQYF.

Worth noting for this clone: Other DNA sequences of this sample code for an identical CDR3. This chain links TRBV27 with TRBJ2-7, with 11 bases lining up with TRBD2. With 7 bases clipped from V and 1 base from J, the junction kept 3 bases outside the gene matches. The CDR3 sequence is 14 residues long. Germline loops: CDR1 MNHEY, CDR2 SMNVEV (reference sequence). Written as DNA, the CDR3 is TGTGCCAGCACTACTAGCGGGAGTTCCTACGAGCAGTACTTC. It is translated as CASTTSGSSYEQYF.